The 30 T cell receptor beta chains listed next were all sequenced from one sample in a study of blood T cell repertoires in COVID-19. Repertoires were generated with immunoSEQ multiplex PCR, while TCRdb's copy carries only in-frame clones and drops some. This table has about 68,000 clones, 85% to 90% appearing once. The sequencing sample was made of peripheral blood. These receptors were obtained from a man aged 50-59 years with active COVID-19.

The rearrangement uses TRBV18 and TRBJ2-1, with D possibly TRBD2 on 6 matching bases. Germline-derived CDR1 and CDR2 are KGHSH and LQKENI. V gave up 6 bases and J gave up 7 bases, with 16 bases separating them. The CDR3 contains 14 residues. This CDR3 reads CASSPPNAGNEQFF. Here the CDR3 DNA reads TGTGCCAGCTCCCCCCCCAACGCGGGGAATGAGCAGTTCTTC. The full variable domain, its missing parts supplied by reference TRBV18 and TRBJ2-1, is NAGVMQNPRHLVRRRGQEARLRCSPMKGHSHVYWYRQLPEEGLKFMVYLQKENIIDESGMPKERFSAEFPKEGPSILRIQQVVRGDSAAYFCASSPPNAGNEQFFGPGTRLTVL.

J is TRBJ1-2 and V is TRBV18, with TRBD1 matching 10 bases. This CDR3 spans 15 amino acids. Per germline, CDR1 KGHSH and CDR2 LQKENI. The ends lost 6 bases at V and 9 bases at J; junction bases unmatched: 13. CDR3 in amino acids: CASSGPGTGASSYTF. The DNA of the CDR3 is TGTGCCAGCTCCGGACCCGGGACAGGGGCATCGAGCTACACCTTC.

CDR3 amino acids: CASTTGNTGELFF. In DNA form, the CDR3 reads TGCGCCAGTACGACAGGGAACACCGGGGAGCTGTTTTTT. This chain connects TRBV5-1 to TRBJ2-2, with a tentative D call TRBD1 (6 bases). CDR1 is SGHRS and CDR2 is YFSETQ in the germline V gene. Trimming stripped 8 bases from V and 1 base from J, with 9 bases between. The length of the CDR3 is 13 residues.

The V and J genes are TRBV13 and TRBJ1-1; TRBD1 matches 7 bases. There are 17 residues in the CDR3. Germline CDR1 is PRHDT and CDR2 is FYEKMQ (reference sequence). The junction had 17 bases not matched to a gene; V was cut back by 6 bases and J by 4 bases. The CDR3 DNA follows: TGTGCCAGCAGGAAGACAGGGTATGGGGAACTGGCCACTGAAGCTTTCTTT. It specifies CASRKTGYGELATEAFF.

Here the CDR3 reads CSGLTQGSTEAFF. The CDR3 nucleotides read TGCAGCGGCCTCACCCAGGGGTCCACTGAAGCTTTCTTT. This rearrangement joins TRBV29-1 to TRBJ1-1; a weak D match, TRBD1 (6 bases). Trimming stripped 7 bases from V and 4 bases from J, with 16 bases between. CDR1 is SQVTM, CDR2 ANQGSEA, per germline. The CDR3 runs 13 residues.

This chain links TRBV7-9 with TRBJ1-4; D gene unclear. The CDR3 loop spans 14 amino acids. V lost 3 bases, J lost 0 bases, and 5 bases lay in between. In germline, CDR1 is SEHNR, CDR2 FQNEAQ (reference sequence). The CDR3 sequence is CASSLSATNEKLFF. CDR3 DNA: TGTGCCAGCAGCTTGAGCGCAACTAATGAAAAACTGTTTTTT.

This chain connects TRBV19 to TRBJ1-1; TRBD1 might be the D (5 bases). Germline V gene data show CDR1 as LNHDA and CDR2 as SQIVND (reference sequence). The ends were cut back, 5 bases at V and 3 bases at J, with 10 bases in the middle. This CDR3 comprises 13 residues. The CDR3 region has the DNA TGTGCCAGTAGTGCCGACAGTTACACTGAAGCTTTCTTT. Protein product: CASSADSYTEAFF.

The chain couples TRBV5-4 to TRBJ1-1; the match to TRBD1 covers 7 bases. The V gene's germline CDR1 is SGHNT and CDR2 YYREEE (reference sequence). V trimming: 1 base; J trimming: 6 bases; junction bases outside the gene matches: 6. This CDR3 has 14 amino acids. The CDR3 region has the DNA TGTGCCAGCAGCTTGCAACAGGGGAGTCCTGAAGCTTTCTTT. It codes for CASSLQQGSPEAFF.

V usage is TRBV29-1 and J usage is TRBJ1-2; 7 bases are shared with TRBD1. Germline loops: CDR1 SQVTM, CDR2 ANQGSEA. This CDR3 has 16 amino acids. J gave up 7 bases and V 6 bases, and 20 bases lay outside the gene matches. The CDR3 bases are TGCAGCGTGGTCCGGGACAGTGAAATATTTCTCGGTGGCTACACCTTC. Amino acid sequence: CSVVRDSEIFLGGYTF.

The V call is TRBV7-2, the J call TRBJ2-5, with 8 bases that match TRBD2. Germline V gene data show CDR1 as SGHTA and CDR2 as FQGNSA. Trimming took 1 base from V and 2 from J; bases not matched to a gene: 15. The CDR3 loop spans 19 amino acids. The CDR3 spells CASSLVWSQRGLRQETQYF. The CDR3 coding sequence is TGTGCCAGCAGCTTAGTTTGGTCACAGCGGGGGCTGCGGCAAGAGACCCAGTACTTC.

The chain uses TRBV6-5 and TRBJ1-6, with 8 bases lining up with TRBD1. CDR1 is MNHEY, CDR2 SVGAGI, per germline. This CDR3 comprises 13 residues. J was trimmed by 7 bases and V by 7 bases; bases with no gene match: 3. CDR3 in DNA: TGTGCCAGCATGAGGACAGGGAATTCACCCCTCCACTTT. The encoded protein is CASMRTGNSPLHF.

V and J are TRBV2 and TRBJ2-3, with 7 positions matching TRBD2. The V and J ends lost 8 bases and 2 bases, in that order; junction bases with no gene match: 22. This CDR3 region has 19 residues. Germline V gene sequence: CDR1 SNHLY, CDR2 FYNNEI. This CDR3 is CASQTEGAGGRATTDTQYF. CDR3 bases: TGTGCCAGCCAAACGGAAGGAGCCGGGGGGAGAGCTACCACAGATACGCAGTATTTT.

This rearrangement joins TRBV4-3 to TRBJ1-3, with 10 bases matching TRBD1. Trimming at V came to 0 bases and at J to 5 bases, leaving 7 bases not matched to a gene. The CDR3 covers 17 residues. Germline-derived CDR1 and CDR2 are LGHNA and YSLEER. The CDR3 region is CASSQDSGQGIRNTIYF. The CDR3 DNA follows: TGCGCCAGCAGCCAAGATTCGGGACAGGGGATCCGAAACACCATATATTTT.

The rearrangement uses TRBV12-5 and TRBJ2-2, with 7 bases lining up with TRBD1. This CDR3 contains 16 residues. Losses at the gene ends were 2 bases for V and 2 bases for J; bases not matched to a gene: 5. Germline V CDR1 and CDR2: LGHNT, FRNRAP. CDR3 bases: TGTGCTAGTGGTTTGCCGGCAGGGGGTAACACCGGGGAGCTGTTTTTT. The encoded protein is CASGLPAGGNTGELFF.

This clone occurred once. DNA for the CDR3: TGCGCCAGCACTACCACAGGCCCTAGCGTGGGAGGCCAGTACTTC. Its protein product is CASTTTGPSVGGQYF. This chain links TRBV5-1 with TRBJ2-5; TRBD2 might be the D (6 bases). The CDR3 consists of 15 residues. Trimming left V 6 bases short and J 10 bases short, with 25 bases between. Per the germline V gene, CDR1 is SGHRS and CDR2 is YFSETQ.

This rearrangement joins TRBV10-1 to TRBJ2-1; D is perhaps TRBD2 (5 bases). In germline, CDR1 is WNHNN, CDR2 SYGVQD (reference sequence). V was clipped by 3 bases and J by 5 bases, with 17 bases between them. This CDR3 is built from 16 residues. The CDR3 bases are TGCGCCAGCAGTGAAGGATCGAGCGGCAGACACAATGAGCAGTTCTTC. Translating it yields CASSEGSSGRHNEQFF.

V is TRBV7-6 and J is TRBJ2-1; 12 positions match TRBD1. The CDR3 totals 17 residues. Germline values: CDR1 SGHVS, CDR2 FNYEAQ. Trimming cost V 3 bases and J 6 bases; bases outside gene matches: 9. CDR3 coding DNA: TGTGCCAGCAGCTTTTATACGGGACAGGGGGCAGGCAATGAGCAGTTCTTC. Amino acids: CASSFYTGQGAGNEQFF.

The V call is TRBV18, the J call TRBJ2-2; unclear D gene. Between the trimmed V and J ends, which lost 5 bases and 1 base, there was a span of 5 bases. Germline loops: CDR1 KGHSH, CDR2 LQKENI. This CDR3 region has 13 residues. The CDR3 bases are TGTGCCAGCTCATATTTGAACACCGGGGAGCTGTTTTTT. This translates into CASSYLNTGELFF.

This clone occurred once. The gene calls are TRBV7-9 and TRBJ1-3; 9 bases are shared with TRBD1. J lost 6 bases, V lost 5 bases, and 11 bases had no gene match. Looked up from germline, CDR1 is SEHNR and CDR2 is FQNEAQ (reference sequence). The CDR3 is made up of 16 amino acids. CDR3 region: CASSPKQGAAENTIYF. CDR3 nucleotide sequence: TGTGCCAGCAGCCCTAAACAGGGGGCAGCGGAAAACACCATATATTTT.

CDR3 loop: CASSTGLAGGQDEQFF. The CDR3 nucleotides read TGTGCCAGCAGCACAGGACTAGCGGGGGGCCAGGATGAGCAGTTCTTC. The chain carries TRBV7-8 and TRBJ2-1; 14 nucleotides line up with TRBD2. The CDR3 covers 16 residues. V lost 5 bases, J lost 8 bases, and 8 bases stayed unmatched. Germline V gene data show CDR1 as SGHVS and CDR2 as FQNEAQ.

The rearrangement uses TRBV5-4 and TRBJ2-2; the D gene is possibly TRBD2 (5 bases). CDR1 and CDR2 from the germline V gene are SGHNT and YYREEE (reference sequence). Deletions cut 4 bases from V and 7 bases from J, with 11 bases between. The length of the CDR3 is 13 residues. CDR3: CASSPVGGGELFF. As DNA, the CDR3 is TGTGCCAGCAGCCCCGTCGGAGGCGGGGAGCTGTTTTTT.

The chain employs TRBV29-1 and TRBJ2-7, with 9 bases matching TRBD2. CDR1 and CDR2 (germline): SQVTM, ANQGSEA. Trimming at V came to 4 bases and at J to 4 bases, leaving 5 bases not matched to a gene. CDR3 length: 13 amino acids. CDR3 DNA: TGCAGCGTTGTTGAGCGGGGGGTTTACGAGCAGTACTTC. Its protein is CSVVERGVYEQYF.

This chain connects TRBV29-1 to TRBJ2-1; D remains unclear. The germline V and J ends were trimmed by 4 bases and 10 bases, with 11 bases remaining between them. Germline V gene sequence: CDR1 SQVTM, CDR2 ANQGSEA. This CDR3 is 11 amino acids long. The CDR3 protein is CSVVPYQEQFF. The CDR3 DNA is TGCAGCGTTGTCCCATATCAGGAGCAGTTCTTC.

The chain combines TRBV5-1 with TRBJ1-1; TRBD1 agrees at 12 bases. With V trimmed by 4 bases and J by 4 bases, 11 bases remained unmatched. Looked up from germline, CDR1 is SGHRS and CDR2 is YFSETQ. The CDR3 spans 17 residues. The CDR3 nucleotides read TGCGCCAGCAGCCCGGGGACAGGGGGCACCATCGGCACTGAAGCTTTCTTT. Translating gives CASSPGTGGTIGTEAFF.

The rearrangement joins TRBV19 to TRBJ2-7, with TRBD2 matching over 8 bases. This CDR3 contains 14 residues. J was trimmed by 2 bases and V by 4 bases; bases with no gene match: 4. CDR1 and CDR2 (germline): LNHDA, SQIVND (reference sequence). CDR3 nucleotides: TGTGCCAGTAGTAATAGCGGGACCCCCTACGAGCAGTACTTC. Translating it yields CASSNSGTPYEQYF.

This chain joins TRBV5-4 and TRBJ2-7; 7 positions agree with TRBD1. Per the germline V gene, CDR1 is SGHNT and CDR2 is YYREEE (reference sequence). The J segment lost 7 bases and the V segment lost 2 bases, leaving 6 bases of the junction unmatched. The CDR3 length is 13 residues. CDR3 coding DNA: TGTGCCAGCAGCTTTCCGGGACAGCAAGAGCAGTACTTC. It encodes CASSFPGQQEQYF.

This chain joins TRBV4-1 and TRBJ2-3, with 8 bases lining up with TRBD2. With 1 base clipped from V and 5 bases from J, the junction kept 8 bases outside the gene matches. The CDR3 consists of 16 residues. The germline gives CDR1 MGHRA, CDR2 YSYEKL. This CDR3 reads CASSQVGGLAGDTQYF. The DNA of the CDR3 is TGCGCCAGCAGCCAAGTGGGCGGACTAGCTGGAGATACGCAGTATTTT.

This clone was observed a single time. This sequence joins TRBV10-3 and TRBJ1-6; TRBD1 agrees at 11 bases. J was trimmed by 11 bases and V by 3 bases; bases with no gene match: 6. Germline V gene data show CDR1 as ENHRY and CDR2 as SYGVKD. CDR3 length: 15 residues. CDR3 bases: TGTGCCATCAGTGATAACGGACAGGGGGCTACACCCCTCCACTTT. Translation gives CAISDNGQGATPLHF.

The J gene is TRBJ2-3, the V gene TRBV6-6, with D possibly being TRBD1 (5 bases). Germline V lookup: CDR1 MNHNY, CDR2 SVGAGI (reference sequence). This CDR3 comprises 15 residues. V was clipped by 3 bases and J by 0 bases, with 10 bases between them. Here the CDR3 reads CASSYKGPSTDTQYF. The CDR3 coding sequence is TGTGCCAGCAGTTATAAGGGGCCAAGCACAGATACGCAGTATTTT.

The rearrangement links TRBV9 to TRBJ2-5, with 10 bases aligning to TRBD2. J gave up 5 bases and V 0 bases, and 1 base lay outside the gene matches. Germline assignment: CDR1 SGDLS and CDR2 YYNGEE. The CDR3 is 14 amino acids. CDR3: CASSVGTSGETQYF. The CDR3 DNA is TGTGCCAGCAGCGTAGGGACTAGCGGTGAGACCCAGTACTTC.